Below, 5 T cell receptor beta chains from the same sample are listed, as sequenced in a study of blood T cell repertoires in COVID-19. TCRdb keeps only in-frame clones here, not all; method: immunoSEQ multiplex PCR. The table lists more than 120,000 clones, approximately 90% of them singletons. The sequencing sample was made of peripheral blood. These receptor sequences come from a woman between 45 and 60 years old with active or convalescent COVID-19.

This sequence joins TRBV7-9 and TRBJ2-2, with 9 bases aligning to TRBD2. From germline, CDR1 is SEHNR and CDR2 FQNEAQ (reference sequence). The CDR3 runs 15 residues. After removal of 6 bases from V and 4 bases from J, the junction contained 6 bases not matched to a gene. CDR3 amino acids: CASRSSGTSTGELFF. The CDR3 DNA reads TGTGCCAGCAGGTCTAGCGGGACTTCCACCGGGGAGCTGTTTTTT.

The chain couples TRBV5-1 to TRBJ2-2; tentatively, D is TRBD2 (6 bases). The germline V gene has CDR1 SGHRS and CDR2 YFSETQ. This CDR3 has 15 residues. V was shortened by 1 base and J by 1 base, with 8 bases between the two germline ends. The CDR3 loop reads CASSLPAGNTGELFF. The CDR3 region has the DNA TGCGCCAGCAGCTTGCCAGCGGGGAACACCGGGGAGCTGTTTTTT.

V usage is TRBV9 and J usage is TRBJ2-5, with 7 bases matching TRBD2. CDR3 length: 16 amino acids. The V gene end was trimmed by 2 bases and the J gene end by 4 bases; junction bases not matched to a gene: 11. Germline V gene lookup returns CDR1 SGDLS and CDR2 YYNGEE. CDR3 nucleotides: TGTGCCAGCAGCGTTGGCCCTAGCGGAACGGCAGAGACCCAGTACTTC. Amino acids: CASSVGPSGTAETQYF.

This rearrangement joins TRBV11-1 to TRBJ2-4; D is perhaps TRBD2 (6 bases). The ends were cut back, 5 bases at V and 6 bases at J, with 14 bases in the middle. The CDR3 has 14 amino acids. Germline V CDR1 and CDR2: SGHAT, FQDESV (reference sequence). CDR3 amino acids: CASSPAGSGNIQYF. CDR3 in DNA: TGTGCCAGCAGCCCAGCGGGCTCTGGAAACATTCAGTACTTC.

This clone was recorded once. This CDR3 is CASSPGQREAFF. CDR3 nucleotide sequence: TGTGCCAGCAGCCCTGGACAGCGCGAAGCTTTCTTT. The V call is TRBV28, the J call TRBJ1-1, with D possibly matching TRBD1 (6 bases). Trimming cost V 6 bases and J 8 bases, with 13 bases left between them. The length of the CDR3 is 12 residues. The germline CDR1 and CDR2 sequences are MDHEN and SYDVKM.